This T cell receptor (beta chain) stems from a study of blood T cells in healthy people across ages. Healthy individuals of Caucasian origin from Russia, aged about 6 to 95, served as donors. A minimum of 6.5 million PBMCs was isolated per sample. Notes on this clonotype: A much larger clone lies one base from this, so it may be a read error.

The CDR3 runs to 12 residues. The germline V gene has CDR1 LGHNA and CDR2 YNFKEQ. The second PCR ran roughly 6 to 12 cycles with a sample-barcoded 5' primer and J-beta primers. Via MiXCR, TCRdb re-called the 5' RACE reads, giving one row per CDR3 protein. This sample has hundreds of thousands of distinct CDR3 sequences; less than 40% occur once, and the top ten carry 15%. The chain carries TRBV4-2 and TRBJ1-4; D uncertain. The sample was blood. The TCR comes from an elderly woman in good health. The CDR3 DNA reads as TGTGCCAGCAGCCAATTGGGTGAAAAACGGTTTTTT. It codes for CASSQLGEKRFF.